The rows below give T cell receptor beta chains drawn from one sample of a study of T cells after yellow fever vaccination. TCRdb re-called the 5' RACE reads through MiXCR, storing one row per CDR3 protein. The profile shows hundreds of thousands of distinct CDR3 sequences, about a fifth of them singletons. The sequencing here drew on PBMCs, taken approximately 20 days after the first yellow fever vaccination. These receptors came from a man aged 18 to 35 who received the YFV17D yellow fever vaccine. The conserved cysteine and the conserved F or W are not part of the CDR3 here.

CDR3 protein: ASSFAGDNTGELF; V gene: TRBV5-1; J gene: TRBJ2-2
CDR3 protein: AWSVRWSYTEAF; V gene: TRBV30; J gene: TRBJ1-1
CDR3 protein: ASSLSRGKRVNYGYT; V gene: TRBV28; J gene: TRBJ1-2
CDR3 protein: ATSDPSLRQGAGEAF; V gene: TRBV24-1; J gene: TRBJ1-1
CDR3 protein: SARWGGLTDTQY; V gene: TRBV20-1; J gene: TRBJ2-3
CDR3 protein: ATSRDRGNEQF; V gene: TRBV15; J gene: TRBJ2-1
CDR3 protein: ASSPQVSTDTQY; V gene: TRBV9; J gene: TRBJ2-3
CDR3 protein: ASSYSGLAPTGELF; V gene: TRBV6-5; J gene: TRBJ2-2
CDR3 protein: ASSELATGLAYNEQF; V gene: TRBV6-4; J gene: TRBJ2-1
CDR3 protein: SARVGIGSPLH; V gene: TRBV20-1; J gene: TRBJ1-6
CDR3 protein: ASGMPGEGEKLF; V gene: TRBV12-5; J gene: TRBJ1-4
CDR3 protein: ATSRRTAGHWNQPQH; V gene: TRBV15; J gene: TRBJ1-5
CDR3 protein: ASSLVGGRANYGYT; V gene: TRBV4-1; J gene: TRBJ1-2
CDR3 protein: ASSFQGLGYEQY; V gene: TRBV12-3/TRBV12-4; J gene: TRBJ2-7
CDR3 protein: ASSNSGTSGPTDTQY; V gene: TRBV12-3/TRBV12-4; J gene: TRBJ2-3
CDR3 protein: ASSTYLRVETQY; V gene: TRBV11-1; J gene: TRBJ2-5
CDR3 protein: ASSLAGRTSSTDTQY; V gene: TRBV7-9; J gene: TRBJ2-3
CDR3 protein: ATSGTSRTDTQY; V gene: TRBV24-1; J gene: TRBJ2-3
CDR3 protein: ASSQDEEKLF; V gene: TRBV4-1; J gene: TRBJ1-4
CDR3 protein: ASSARIQPQH; V gene: TRBV6-9; J gene: TRBJ1-5
CDR3 protein: ASSVHWDGPLH; V gene: TRBV9; J gene: TRBJ1-6
CDR3 protein: ASSIRRDGLGLTQY; V gene: TRBV12-3/TRBV12-4; J gene: TRBJ2-3
CDR3 protein: ASSSPFGDGYT; V gene: TRBV7-9; J gene: TRBJ1-2
CDR3 protein: ASLGTYTGELF; V gene: TRBV5-1; J gene: TRBJ2-2
CDR3 protein: ASSVAGGGNTGELF; V gene: TRBV9; J gene: TRBJ2-2
CDR3 protein: ASSFVQDVGTDTQY; V gene: TRBV27; J gene: TRBJ2-3
CDR3 protein: SASSTDDTRVRQY; V gene: TRBV20-1; J gene: TRBJ2-7